These 11 T cell receptor beta chains share one sample of origin, sequenced in a study of chemoradiotherapy in HPV16-positive cancers. Clones were sequenced by immunoSEQ multiplex PCR, and TCRdb holds only the in-frame ones, with some missing. The top ten clones hold over 1.5% of a sample with about 7,900 clones, more than 70% of them seen once. The specimen was taken from a patient who underwent chemoradiotherapy. These receptors were taken from a human donor with HPV-associated anogenital cancer.

This sequence joins TRBV4-1 and TRBJ2-5, with 7 bases identical to TRBD1. This CDR3 comprises 16 residues. CDR1 MGHRA and CDR2 YSYEKL come from the germline V gene. Trimming cost V 1 base and J 4 bases; bases outside gene matches: 9. The DNA for the CDR3 is TGCGCCAGCAGCCAAGCTTGGGTAGGGGGCCGAGAGACCCAGTACTTC. It is translated as CASSQAWVGGRETQYF.

The chain carries TRBV5-8 and TRBJ2-2; D is unresolved. V dropped 4 bases and J dropped 9 bases, with 10 bases sitting between them. Germline CDR1 SGHTS, CDR2 YDEGEE. The CDR3 runs to 12 residues. The CDR3 DNA follows: TGTGCCAGCAGCGGAGTCGCTCGGGAGCTGTTTTTT. Residues: CASSGVARELFF.

This rearrangement joins TRBV6-6 to TRBJ2-7, with 9 bases aligning to TRBD1. Germline-derived CDR1 and CDR2 are MNHNY and SVGAGI (reference sequence). V lost 2 bases to trimming and J lost 3 bases; unmatched junction nucleotides: 8. The CDR3 contains 16 residues. CDR3 region: CASSYASTGQGYEQYF. CDR3 nucleotides: TGTGCCAGCAGTTACGCCAGCACGGGACAGGGCTACGAGCAGTACTTC.

The chain recombines TRBV11-2 with TRBJ2-3; the D is unclear. This CDR3 comprises 14 residues. Looked up from germline, CDR1 is SGHAT and CDR2 is FQNNGV. The germline V and J ends were trimmed by 3 bases and 2 bases, with 9 bases remaining between them. The CDR3 DNA is TGTGCCAGCAGCTTCGCCCACTCCACAGATACGCAGTATTTT. This sequence encodes CASSFAHSTDTQYF.

The chain links TRBV30 to TRBJ1-4, with no clear D. Germline values: CDR1 GTSNPN, CDR2 SVGIG (reference sequence). CDR3 length: 13 amino acids. Trimming cost V 3 bases and J 0 bases, with 5 bases left between them. For the CDR3, the DNA is TGTGCCTGGAGCGGTGCAACTAATGAAAAACTGTTTTTT. Protein sequence: CAWSGATNEKLFF. The complete variable domain, with remaining parts taken from reference TRBV30 and TRBJ1-4, reads SQTIHQWPATLVQPVGSPLSLECTVEGTSNPNLYWYRQAAGRGLQLLFYSVGIGQISSEVPQNLSASRPQDRQFILSSKKLLLSDSGFYLCAWSGATNEKLFFGSGTQLSVL.

This chain links TRBV27 with TRBJ1-5, with a weak D call TRBD1 (5 bases). CDR3 length: 15 amino acids. Germline V gene data show CDR1 as MNHEY and CDR2 as SMNVEV (reference sequence). Trimming pared 6 bases from V and 6 bases from J, leaving 18 bases between. CDR3 in amino acids: CASRPPGGGGQPQHF. CDR3 sequence (DNA): TGTGCCAGCAGGCCCCCTGGCGGGGGAGGTCAGCCCCAGCATTTT.

This chain joins TRBV10-1 and TRBJ2-3; the D is unclear. The CDR3 sequence is 13 residues long. V gave up 5 bases and J gave up 1 base, with 7 bases separating them. The germline V gene has CDR1 WNHNN and CDR2 SYGVQD (reference sequence). The CDR3 protein is CASSPYGTDTQYF. The DNA for the CDR3 is TGCGCCAGCAGTCCCTACGGCACAGATACGCAGTATTTT.

This chain uses TRBV27 with TRBJ2-1, with TRBD1 identical over 8 bases. The V gene's germline CDR1 is MNHEY and CDR2 SMNVEV (reference sequence). Trimming at V came to 2 bases and at J to 3 bases, leaving 0 bases not matched to a gene. The CDR3 length is 14 residues. Here the CDR3 reads CASSLDRGYNEQFF. CDR3 in DNA: TGTGCCAGCAGTTTAGACAGGGGCTACAATGAGCAGTTCTTC.

V gene TRBV5-1 combines with J gene TRBJ2-7, with 8 bases lining up with TRBD1. This CDR3 spans 18 amino acids. The ends lost 4 bases at V and 2 bases at J; junction bases unmatched: 17. Germline V gene data show CDR1 as SGHRS and CDR2 as YFSETQ. In DNA, the CDR3 is TGCGCCAGCAGCCAAGGGGCAGGGGGCCCAAGCCCGGCCTACGAGCAGTACTTC. Protein: CASSQGAGGPSPAYEQYF. Based on the CDR3 plus reference TRBV5-1 and TRBJ2-7, the full variable domain is KAGVTQTPRYLIKTRGQQVTLSCSPISGHRSVSWYQQTPGQGLQFLFEYFSETQRNKGNFPGRFSGRQFSNSRSEMNVSTLELGDSALYLCASSQGAGGPSPAYEQYFGPGTRLTVT.

This rearrangement joins TRBV6-5 to TRBJ1-1; tentatively, D is TRBD1 (6 bases). Germline V CDR1 and CDR2: MNHEY, SVGAGI. There are 14 residues in the CDR3. Trimming removed 7 bases from V and 5 bases from J, with 17 bases in between. The CDR3 DNA follows: TGTGCCAGCACTCTGGGTACAGGGCAGACTGAAGCTTTCTTT. It specifies CASTLGTGQTEAFF.

The V and J genes are TRBV28 and TRBJ2-7; possibly TRBD1 or TRBD2 for D (5 bases each). Between the trimmed V and J ends, which lost 6 bases and 1 base, there was a span of 25 bases. The germline gives CDR1 MDHEN, CDR2 SYDVKM. There are 18 residues in the CDR3. This chain's CDR3 is CASSPLRDGVSSSYEQYF. The CDR3 DNA reads as TGTGCCAGCAGCCCCCTACGGGACGGAGTTTCTTCTTCCTACGAGCAGTACTTC.